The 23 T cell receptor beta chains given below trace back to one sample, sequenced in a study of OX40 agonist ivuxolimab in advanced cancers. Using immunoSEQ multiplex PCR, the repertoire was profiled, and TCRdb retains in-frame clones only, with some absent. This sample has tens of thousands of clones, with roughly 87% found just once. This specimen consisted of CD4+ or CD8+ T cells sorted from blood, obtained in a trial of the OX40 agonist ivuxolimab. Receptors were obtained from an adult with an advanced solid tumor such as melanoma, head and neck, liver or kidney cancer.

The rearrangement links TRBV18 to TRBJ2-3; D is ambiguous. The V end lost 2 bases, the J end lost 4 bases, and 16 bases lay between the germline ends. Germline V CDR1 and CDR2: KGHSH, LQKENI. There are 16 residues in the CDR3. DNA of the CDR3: TGTGCCAGCTCACCAAGTACCTATCTTGAGGCAGATACGCAGTATTTT. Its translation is CASSPSTYLEADTQYF. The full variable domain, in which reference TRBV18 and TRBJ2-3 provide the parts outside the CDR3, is NAGVMQNPRHLVRRRGQEARLRCSPMKGHSHVYWYRQLPEEGLKFMVYLQKENIIDESGMPKERFSAEFPKEGPSILRIQQVVRGDSAAYFCASSPSTYLEADTQYFGPGTRLTVL.

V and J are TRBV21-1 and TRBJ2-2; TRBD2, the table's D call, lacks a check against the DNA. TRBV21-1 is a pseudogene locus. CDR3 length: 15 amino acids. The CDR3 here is CASSSEPANTGELFF. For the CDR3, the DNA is TGTGCCAGCAGCAGTGAGCCCGCGAACACCGGGGAGCTGTTTTTT.

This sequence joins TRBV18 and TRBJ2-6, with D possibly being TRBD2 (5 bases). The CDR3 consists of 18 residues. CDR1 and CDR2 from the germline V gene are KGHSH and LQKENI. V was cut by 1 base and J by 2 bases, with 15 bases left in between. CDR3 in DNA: TGTGCCAGCTCACCACGATTCGGGGTTCCGGCTGGGGCCAACGTCCTGACTTTC. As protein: CASSPRFGVPAGANVLTF.

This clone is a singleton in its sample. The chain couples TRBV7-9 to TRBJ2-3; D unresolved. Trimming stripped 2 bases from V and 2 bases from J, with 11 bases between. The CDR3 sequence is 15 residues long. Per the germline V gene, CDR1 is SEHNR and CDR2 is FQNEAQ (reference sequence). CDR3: CASSLSPRTTDTQYF. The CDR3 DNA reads TGTGCCAGCAGCTTATCCCCCCGGACCACAGATACGCAGTATTTT.

CDR3 region: CASSLNPNQPQHF. The CDR3 nucleotides are TGTGCCAGCAGCTTAAACCCGAATCAGCCCCAGCATTTT. The rearrangement uses TRBV7-3 and TRBJ1-5; D gene uncertain. There are 13 residues in the CDR3. Germline CDR1 SGHTA, CDR2 FQGTGA. Trimming stripped 1 base from V and 4 bases from J, with 5 bases between. Supplemented by reference TRBV7-3 and TRBJ1-5, the full variable domain reads GAGVSQTPSNKVTEKGKYVELRCDPISGHTALYWYRQSLGQGPEFLIYFQGTGAADDSGLPNDRFFAVRPEGSVSTLKIQRTERGDSAVYLCASSLNPNQPQHFGDGTRLSIL.

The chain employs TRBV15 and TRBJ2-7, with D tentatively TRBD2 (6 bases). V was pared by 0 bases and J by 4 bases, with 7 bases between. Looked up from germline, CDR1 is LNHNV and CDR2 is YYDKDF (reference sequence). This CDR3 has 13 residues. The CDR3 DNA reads TGTGCCACCAGCAGAGAGGGAGGTTACGAGCAGTACTTC. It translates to CATSREGGYEQYF. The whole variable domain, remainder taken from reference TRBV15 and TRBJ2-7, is DAMVIQNPRYQVTQFGKPVTLSCSQTLNHNVMYWYQQKSSQAPKLLFHYYDKDFNNEADTPDNFQSRRPNTSFCFLDIRSPGLGDTAMYLCATSREGGYEQYFGPGTRLTVT.

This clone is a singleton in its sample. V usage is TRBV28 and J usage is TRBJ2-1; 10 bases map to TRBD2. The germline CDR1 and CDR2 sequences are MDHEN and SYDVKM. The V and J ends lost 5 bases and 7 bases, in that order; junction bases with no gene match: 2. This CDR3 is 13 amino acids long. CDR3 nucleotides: TGTGCCAGCAGTCTGACTAGCGGGAATGAGCAGTTCTTC. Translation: CASSLTSGNEQFF.

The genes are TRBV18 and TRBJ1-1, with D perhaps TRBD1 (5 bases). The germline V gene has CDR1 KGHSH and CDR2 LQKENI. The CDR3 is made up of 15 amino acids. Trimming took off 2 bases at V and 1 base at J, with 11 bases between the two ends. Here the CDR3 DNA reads TGTGCCAGCTCACCAGGGGGACTACCGAACACTGAAGCTTTCTTT. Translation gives CASSPGGLPNTEAFF.

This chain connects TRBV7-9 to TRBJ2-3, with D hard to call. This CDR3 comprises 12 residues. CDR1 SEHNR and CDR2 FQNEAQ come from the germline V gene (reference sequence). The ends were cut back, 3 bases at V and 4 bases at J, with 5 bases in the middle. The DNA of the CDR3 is TGTGCCAGCAGCTTGCAATCAGATACGCAGTATTTT. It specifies CASSLQSDTQYF.

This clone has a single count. CDR3 DNA: TGTGCCAGCAGTGTGAACACCGGGGAGCTGTTTTTT. It is translated as CASSVNTGELFF. V is TRBV6-1 and J is TRBJ2-2; D gene ambiguous. CDR3 length equals 12 residues. CDR1 is MNHNS and CDR2 is SASEGT in the germline V gene. V was clipped by 4 bases and J by 1 base, with 1 base between them.

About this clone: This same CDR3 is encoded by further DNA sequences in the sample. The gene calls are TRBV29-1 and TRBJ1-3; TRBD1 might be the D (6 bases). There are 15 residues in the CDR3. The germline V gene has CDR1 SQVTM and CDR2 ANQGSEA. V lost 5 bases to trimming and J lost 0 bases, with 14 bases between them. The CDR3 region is CSVSGGPSSGNTIYF. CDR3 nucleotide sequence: TGCAGCGTTTCGGGGGGCCCTAGCTCTGGAAACACCATATATTTT.

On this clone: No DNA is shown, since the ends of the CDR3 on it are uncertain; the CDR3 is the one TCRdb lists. CDR3 residues: CASSSSGGRNEKLFF. The chain carries TRBV11-2 and TRBJ1-4. 15 amino acids form the CDR3, both terminal residues included. Germline CDR1 is SGHAT and CDR2 is FQNNGV.

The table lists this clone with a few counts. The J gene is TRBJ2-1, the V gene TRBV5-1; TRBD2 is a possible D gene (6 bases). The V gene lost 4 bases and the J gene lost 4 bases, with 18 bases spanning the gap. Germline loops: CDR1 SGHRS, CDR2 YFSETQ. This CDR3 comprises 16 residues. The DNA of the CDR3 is TGCGCCAGCAGCCCTCTGGGAGGCCCGCGGTACAATGAGCAGTTCTTC. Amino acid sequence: CASSPLGGPRYNEQFF.

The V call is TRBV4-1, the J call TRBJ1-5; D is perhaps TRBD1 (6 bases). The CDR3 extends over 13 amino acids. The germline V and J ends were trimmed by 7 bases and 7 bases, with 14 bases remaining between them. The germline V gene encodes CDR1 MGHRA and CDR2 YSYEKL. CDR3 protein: CASTGEAGQPQHF. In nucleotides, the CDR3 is TGCGCCAGCACAGGGGAAGCGGGGCAGCCCCAGCATTTT.

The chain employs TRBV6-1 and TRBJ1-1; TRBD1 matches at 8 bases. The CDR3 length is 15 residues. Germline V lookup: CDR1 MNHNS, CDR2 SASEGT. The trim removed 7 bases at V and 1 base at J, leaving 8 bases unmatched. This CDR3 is CASKGAGTGNTEAFF. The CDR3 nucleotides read TGTGCCAGCAAGGGGGCCGGGACAGGGAACACTGAAGCTTTCTTT.

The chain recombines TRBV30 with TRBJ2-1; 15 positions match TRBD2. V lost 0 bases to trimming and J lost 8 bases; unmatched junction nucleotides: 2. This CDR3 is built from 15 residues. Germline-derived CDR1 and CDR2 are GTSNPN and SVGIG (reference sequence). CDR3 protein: CAWSVGLAGGHEQFF. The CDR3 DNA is TGTGCCTGGAGTGTGGGACTAGCGGGAGGCCATGAGCAGTTCTTC.

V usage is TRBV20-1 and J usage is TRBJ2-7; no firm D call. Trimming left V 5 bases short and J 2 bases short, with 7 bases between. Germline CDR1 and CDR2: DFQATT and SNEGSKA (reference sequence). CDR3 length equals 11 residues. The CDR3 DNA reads TGCAGTGCTGTGGATACCTACGAGCAGTACTTC. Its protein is CSAVDTYEQYF.

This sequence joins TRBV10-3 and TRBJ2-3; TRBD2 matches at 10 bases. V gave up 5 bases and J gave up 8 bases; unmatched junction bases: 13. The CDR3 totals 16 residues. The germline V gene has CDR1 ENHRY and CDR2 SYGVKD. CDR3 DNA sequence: TGTGCCATCAGTCCACCTCTAGCGGGAGTCTATGTTACGCAGTATTTT. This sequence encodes CAISPPLAGVYVTQYF.

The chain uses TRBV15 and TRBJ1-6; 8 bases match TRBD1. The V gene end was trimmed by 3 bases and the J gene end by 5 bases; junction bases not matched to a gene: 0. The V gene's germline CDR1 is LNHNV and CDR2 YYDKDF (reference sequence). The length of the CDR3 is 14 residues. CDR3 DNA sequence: TGTGCCACCAGCAGGGGACAGGATAATTCACCCCTCCACTTT. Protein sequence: CATSRGQDNSPLHF. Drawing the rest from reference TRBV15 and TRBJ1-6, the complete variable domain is DAMVIQNPRYQVTQFGKPVTLSCSQTLNHNVMYWYQQKSSQAPKLLFHYYDKDFNNEADTPDNFQSRRPNTSFCFLDIRSPGLGDTAMYLCATSRGQDNSPLHFGNGTRLTVT.

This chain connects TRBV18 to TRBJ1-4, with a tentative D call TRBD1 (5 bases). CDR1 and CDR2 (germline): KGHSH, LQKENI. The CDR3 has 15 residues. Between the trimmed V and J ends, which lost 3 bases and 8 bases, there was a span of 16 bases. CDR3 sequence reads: CASSPGQGLDEKLFF. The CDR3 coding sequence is TGTGCCAGCTCACCCGGGCAGGGACTAGACGAAAAACTGTTTTTT.

The CDR3 bases are TGTGCCAGTAGCCCTCCCCTAGCCAAGGTGAGGTACACCGGGGAGCTGTTTTTT. As protein: CASSPPLAKVRYTGELFF. The chain has TRBV19 and TRBJ2-2, with a weak D call TRBD2 (5 bases). Germline V gene data show CDR1 as LNHDA and CDR2 as SQIVND (reference sequence). This CDR3 has 18 residues. Trimming took off 6 bases at V and 3 bases at J, with 23 bases between the two ends.

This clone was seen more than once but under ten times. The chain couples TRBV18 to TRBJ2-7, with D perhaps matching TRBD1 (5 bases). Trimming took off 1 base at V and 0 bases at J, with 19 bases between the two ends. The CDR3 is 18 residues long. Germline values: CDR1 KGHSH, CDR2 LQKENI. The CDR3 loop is CASSPHTRKDRSSYEQYF. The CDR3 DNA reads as TGTGCCAGCTCACCACATACACGGAAAGACAGAAGCTCCTACGAGCAGTACTTC.

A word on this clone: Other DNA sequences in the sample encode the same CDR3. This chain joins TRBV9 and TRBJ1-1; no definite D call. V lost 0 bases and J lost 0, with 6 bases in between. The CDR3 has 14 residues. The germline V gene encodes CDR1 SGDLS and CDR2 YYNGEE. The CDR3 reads CASSVEGMNTEAFF. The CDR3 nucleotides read TGTGCCAGCAGCGTAGAGGGTATGAACACTGAAGCTTTCTTT.